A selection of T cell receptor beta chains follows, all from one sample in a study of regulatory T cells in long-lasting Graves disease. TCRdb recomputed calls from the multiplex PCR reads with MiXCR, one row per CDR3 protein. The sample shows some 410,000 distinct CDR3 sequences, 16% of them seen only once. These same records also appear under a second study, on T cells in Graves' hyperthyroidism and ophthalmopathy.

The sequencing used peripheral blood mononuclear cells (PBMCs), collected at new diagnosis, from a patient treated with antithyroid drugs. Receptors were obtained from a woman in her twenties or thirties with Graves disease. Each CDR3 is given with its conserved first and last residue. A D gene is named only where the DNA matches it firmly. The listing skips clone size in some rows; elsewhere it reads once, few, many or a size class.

CDR3 protein: CASSLNTYNEQFF; CDR3 DNA: TGTGCCAGCAGTTTGAACACCTACAATGAGCAGTTCTTC; D gene: NA; clone size: many; V gene: TRBV12-3/TRBV12-4; J gene: TRBJ2-1
CDR3 protein: CASRGGLADTGELFF; CDR3 DNA: TGTGCCAGCAGGGGGGGACTAGCGGACACCGGGGAGCTGTTTTTT; D gene: TRBD2; clone size: many; V gene: TRBV27; J gene: TRBJ2-2
CDR3 protein: CSAPPGTAYGYTF; CDR3 DNA: TGCAGTGCCCCCCCCGGGACGGCCTATGGCTACACCTTC; D gene: NA; clone size: many; V gene: TRBV20-1; J gene: TRBJ1-2
CDR3 protein: CASSAGGNLEQYF; CDR3 DNA: TGTGCCAGCTCAGCAGGGGGAAATCTCGAGCAGTACTTC; D gene: TRBD1; clone size: many; V gene: TRBV18; J gene: TRBJ2-7
CDR3 protein: CASSRATGQETQYF; CDR3 DNA: TGTGCCAGTAGTAGAGCCACAGGACAAGAGACCCAGTACTTC; D gene: NA; clone size: many; V gene: TRBV19; J gene: TRBJ2-5
CDR3 protein: CASSLSSAYGYTF; CDR3 DNA: TGTGCCAGCAGTTTAAGCAGTGCCTATGGCTACACCTTC; D gene: NA; clone size: many; V gene: TRBV27; J gene: TRBJ1-2
CDR3 protein: CASSFGGLETQYF; CDR3 DNA: TGCGCCAGCAGCTTCGGGGGATTGGAGACCCAGTACTTC; D gene: NA; clone size: NA; V gene: TRBV5-1; J gene: TRBJ2-5
CDR3 protein: CASSPRYGTGANYGYTF; CDR3 DNA: TGTGCCAGCTCACCGAGGTATGGGACAGGTGCCAACTATGGCTACACCTTC; D gene: TRBD1; clone size: many; V gene: TRBV18; J gene: TRBJ1-2
CDR3 protein: CASKKGASQETQYF; CDR3 DNA: TGTGCCAGCAAGAAAGGGGCTAGTCAAGAGACCCAGTACTTC; D gene: NA; clone size: many; V gene: TRBV6-1; J gene: TRBJ2-5
CDR3 protein: CASRAHEGTGELFF; CDR3 DNA: TGTGCCAGCAGGGCCCACGAGGGGACGGGGGAGCTGTTTTTT; D gene: NA; clone size: many; V gene: TRBV12-3/TRBV12-4; J gene: TRBJ2-2
CDR3 protein: CASSGTSRGDEQYF; CDR3 DNA: TGTGCCAGCAGCGGCACATCAAGGGGCGACGAGCAGTACTTC; D gene: NA; clone size: many; V gene: TRBV9; J gene: TRBJ2-7
CDR3 protein: CATSRDHQPQHF; CDR3 DNA: TGTGCCACCAGCAGAGATCATCAGCCCCAGCATTTT; D gene: NA; clone size: few; V gene: TRBV15; J gene: TRBJ1-5
CDR3 protein: CASRASGSTGELFF; CDR3 DNA: TGTGCCAGCAGGGCTAGCGGGAGTACCGGGGAGCTGTTTTTT; D gene: TRBD2; clone size: many; V gene: TRBV28; J gene: TRBJ2-2
CDR3 protein: CASTKDRENIQYF; CDR3 DNA: TGTGCCAGCACCAAGGACAGGGAAAACATTCAGTACTTC; D gene: TRBD1; clone size: many; V gene: TRBV28; J gene: TRBJ2-4
CDR3 protein: CASSFSLAGYNEQFF; CDR3 DNA: TGTGCCAGCAGCTTTTCGCTAGCGGGCTACAATGAGCAGTTCTTC; D gene: TRBD2; clone size: many; V gene: TRBV12-3/TRBV12-4; J gene: TRBJ2-1
CDR3 protein: CASSLISGKNTGELFF; CDR3 DNA: TGCGCCAGCAGCTTAATTAGCGGGAAGAACACCGGGGAGCTGTTTTTT; D gene: TRBD2; clone size: few; V gene: TRBV5-1; J gene: TRBJ2-2
CDR3 protein: CSASGLAGLQETQYF; CDR3 DNA: TGCAGTGCCTCAGGACTAGCGGGGCTCCAAGAGACCCAGTACTTC; D gene: TRBD2; clone size: few; V gene: TRBV20-1; J gene: TRBJ2-5